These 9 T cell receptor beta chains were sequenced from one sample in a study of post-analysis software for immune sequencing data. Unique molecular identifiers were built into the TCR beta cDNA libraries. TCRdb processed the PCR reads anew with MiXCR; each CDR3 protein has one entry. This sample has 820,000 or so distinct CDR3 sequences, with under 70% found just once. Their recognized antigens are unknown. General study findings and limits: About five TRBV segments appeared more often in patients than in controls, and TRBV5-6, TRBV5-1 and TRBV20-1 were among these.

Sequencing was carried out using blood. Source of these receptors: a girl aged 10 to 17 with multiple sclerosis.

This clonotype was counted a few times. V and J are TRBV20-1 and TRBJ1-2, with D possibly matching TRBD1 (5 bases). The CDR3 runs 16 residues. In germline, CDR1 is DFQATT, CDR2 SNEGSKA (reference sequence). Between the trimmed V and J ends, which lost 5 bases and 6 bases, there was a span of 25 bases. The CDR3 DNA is TGCAGTGCTCCTAGTCCCGGGACGGCCTTGGGCCATGGCTACACCTTC. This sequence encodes CSAPSPGTALGHGYTF.

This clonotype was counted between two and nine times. The CDR3 DNA is TGCGCCAGCAGCGGGGGGTCTGATGAAAAACTGTTTTTT. Translated: CASSGGSDEKLFF. The V gene is TRBV5-1, the J gene TRBJ1-4; D is possibly TRBD1 (5 bases). V lost 4 bases and J lost 6, with 10 bases in between. Germline V gene lookup returns CDR1 SGHRS and CDR2 YFSETQ. The CDR3 contains 13 residues.

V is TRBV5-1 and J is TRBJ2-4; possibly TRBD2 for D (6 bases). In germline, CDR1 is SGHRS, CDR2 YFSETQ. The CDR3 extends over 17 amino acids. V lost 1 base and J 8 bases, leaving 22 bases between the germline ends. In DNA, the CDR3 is TGCGCCAGCAGCTTGAGGCCCCCGGCGGGGATGACGGACATTCAGTACTTC. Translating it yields CASSLRPPAGMTDIQYF.

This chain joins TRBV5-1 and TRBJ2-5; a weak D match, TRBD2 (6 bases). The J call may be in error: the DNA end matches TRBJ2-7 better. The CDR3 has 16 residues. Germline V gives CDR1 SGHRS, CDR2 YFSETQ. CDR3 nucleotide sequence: TGCGCCAGCAGCTCGATGACTGGGAGGTCCTCCGGCGAGCAGTACTTC. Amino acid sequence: CASSSMTGRSSGEQYF.

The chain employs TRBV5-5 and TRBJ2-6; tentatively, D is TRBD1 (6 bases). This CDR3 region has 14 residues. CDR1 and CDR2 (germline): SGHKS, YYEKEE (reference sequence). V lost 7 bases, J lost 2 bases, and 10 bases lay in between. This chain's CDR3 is CASGRGAGANVLTF. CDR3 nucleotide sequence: TGTGCCAGCGGCAGGGGCGCTGGGGCCAACGTCCTGACTTTC. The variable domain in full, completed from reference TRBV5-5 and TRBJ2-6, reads DAGVTQSPTHLIKTRGQQVTLRCSPISGHKSVSWYQQVLGQGPQFIFQYYEKEERGRGNFPDRFSARQFPNYSSELNVNALLLGDSALYLCASGRGAGANVLTFGAGSRLTVL.

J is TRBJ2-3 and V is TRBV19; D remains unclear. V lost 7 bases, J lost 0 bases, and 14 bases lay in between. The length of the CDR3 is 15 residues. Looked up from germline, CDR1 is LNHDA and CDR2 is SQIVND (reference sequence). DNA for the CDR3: TGTGCCAGTAAAGTTTGGGCGTCTAGCACAGATACGCAGTATTTT. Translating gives CASKVWASSTDTQYF.

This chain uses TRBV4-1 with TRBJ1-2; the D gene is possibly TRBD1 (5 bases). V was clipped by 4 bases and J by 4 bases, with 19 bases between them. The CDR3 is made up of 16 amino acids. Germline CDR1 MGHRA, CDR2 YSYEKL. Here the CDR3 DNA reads TGCGCCAGCAGCCCGCTTGGAGGGGCCGGTTCCTATGGCTACACCTTC. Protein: CASSPLGGAGSYGYTF.

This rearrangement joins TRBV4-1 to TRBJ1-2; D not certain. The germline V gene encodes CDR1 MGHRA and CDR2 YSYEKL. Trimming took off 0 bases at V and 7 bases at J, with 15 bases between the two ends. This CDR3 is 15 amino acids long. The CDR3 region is CASSQDSAGLGGYTF. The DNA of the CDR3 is TGCGCCAGCAGCCAAGATTCTGCAGGCCTGGGTGGCTACACCTTC.

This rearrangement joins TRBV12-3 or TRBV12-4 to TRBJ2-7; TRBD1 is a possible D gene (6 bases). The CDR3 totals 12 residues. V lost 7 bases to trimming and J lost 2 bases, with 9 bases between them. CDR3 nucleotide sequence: TGTGCCAGCAAGGACAGCGCCTACGAGCAGTACTTC. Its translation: CASKDSAYEQYF.